This TCR beta chain was found in a study of blood T cell repertoires in COVID-19. Across the study: Sites in the United States, Italy and Spain provided acute and convalescent COVID-19 samples. T cells, B-cell-depleted T cells, or PBMCs supplied cDNA or gDNA.

The table came from immunoSEQ multiplex PCR; TCRdb's copy has only in-frame clones and leaves some out. Altogether around 270,000 clones are present, around 89% being singletons, with the ten largest covering about 5%. Material: peripheral blood. This sequence originates from a middle-aged man with acute or convalescent COVID-19.

The CDR3: CASSLRGSWTEAFF. The DNA of the CDR3 is TGCGCCAGCAGCTTGAGGGGGTCGTGGACTGAAGCTTTCTTT. The chain combines TRBV5-1 with TRBJ1-1; D is possibly TRBD1 (6 bases). V was cut by 1 base and J by 5 bases, with 12 bases left in between. CDR3 length: 14 residues. Germline lookup yields CDR1 SGHRS and CDR2 YFSETQ. Supplemented by reference TRBV5-1 and TRBJ1-1, the full variable domain reads KAGVTQTPRYLIKTRGQQVTLSCSPISGHRSVSWYQQTPGQGLQFLFEYFSETQRNKGNFPGRFSGRQFSNSRSEMNVSTLELGDSALYLCASSLRGSWTEAFFGQGTRLTVV.